This T cell receptor beta chain was retrieved from a study of response to subunit inactivated influenza vaccine. The CDR3 is made up of 12 amino acids. V was trimmed by 4 bases and J by 3 bases, leaving 7 bases between them. Germline V lookup: CDR1 SGHTA, CDR2 FQGNSA. TCRdb reprocessed the RT-PCR reads with MiXCR, giving one entry per CDR3 protein. The sample lists roughly 620,000 distinct CDR3 sequences; approximately 10% were seen once. This clonotype was found a few times. Separately, the same data were catalogued under a study of T cells expressing NK-cell markers. As that study records: With UMIs, 5'RACE template switching was used to make TCR beta cDNA. The TCR beta repertoires originated in sorted CD3+CD56+NKG2C+, CD3+CD56+NKG2C- and CD3+CD56-NKG2C+ T cells. Seropositivity for HCMV was found in seven of the eight sequenced donors, with one seronegative. The study left the HCMV specificity of expanded NKG2C+ T cell clones unresolved.

The sequencing used PBMCs from blood, collected on the day of vaccination. The gene calls are TRBV7-2 and TRBJ2-7; D gene ambiguous. This receptor was taken from a man aged 50 to 60 who received an inactivated influenza vaccine. CDR3 sequence reads: CASSSNHYEQYF. The CDR3 DNA reads as TGTGCCAGCAGCTCAAATCACTACGAGCAGTACTTC.